These T cell receptor beta chains were read from a single sample in a study of cytomegalovirus exposure and HLA in healthy donors. The method was immunoSEQ multiplex PCR; TCRdb's version includes in-frame clones alone and lacks a portion of them. The sample has 100,000 to 150,000 clones; about 77% are singletons. The sample consisted of PBMCs. These receptor sequences come from a woman aged 40 to 50 in good health and CMV-seronegative. The CDR3 runs from the conserved cysteine through the conserved F or W. A D gene is named only where the DNA matches it firmly.

j_call,v_call,d_call,cdr3_aa,cdr3_nt
TRBJ1-1,TRBV5-4,TRBD1,CASSNPTGSNTEAFF,TGTGCCAGCAGCAATCCGACAGGGTCTAACACTGAGGCTTTCTTT
TRBJ2-6,TRBV7-9,TRBD2,CASSPAGGVHSGTNVLTF,TGTGCCAGCAGCCCAGCGGGGGGGGTGCACTCTGGGACCAACGTCCTGACTTTC
TRBJ2-3,TRBV6-4,TRBD2,CASSGAGGHTDTQYF,TGTGCCAGCAGTGGAGCGGGGGGACACACAGATACGCAGTATTTT
TRBJ1-6,TRBV6-6,-,CASSYGQFLGSPLHF,TGTGCCAGCAGTTACGGACAGTTCTTAGGGTCACCCCTCCACTTT
TRBJ1-1,TRBV10-2,-,CASGGYMNTEAFF,TGCGCCAGCGGAGGCTACATGAACACTGAAGCTTTCTTT
TRBJ1-5,TRBV7-8,-,CASSSGGEKYRPQHF,TGTGCCAGCAGCTCGGGGGGGGAAAAGTATAGGCCCCAGCATTTT
TRBJ1-1,TRBV5-1,TRBD1,CASSLGDRDTEAFF,TGCGCCAGCAGCTTGGGGGACAGGGACACTGAAGCTTTCTTT
TRBJ1-1,TRBV6-5,-,CASSSRGVRAFF,TGTGCCAGCAGTTCCCGGGGGGTTCGGGCTTTCTTT
TRBJ1-1,TRBV4-3,-,CASSQVFSYRNTEAFF,TGCGCCAGCAGCCAAGTTTTTAGCTACCGGAACACTGAAGCTTTCTTT
TRBJ2-3,TRBV29-1,TRBD1,CSVAGGPDTQYF,TGCAGCGTAGCAGGGGGCCCAGATACGCAGTATTTT